Reported below is one T cell receptor beta chain. The data belong to a study of long-term antiretroviral therapy in people with HIV. Per germline, CDR1 SEHNR and CDR2 FQNEAQ (reference sequence). The CDR3 length is 19 residues. V lost 1 base, J lost 0 bases, and 11 bases stayed unmatched. At survey level, the immunoSEQ assay was run in its v3.0 version. TCRdb's copy holds only in-frame clones and misses some; the assay was immunoSEQ multiplex PCR. The table includes 30,000 to 40,000 clones, around 79% detected once. The TCR was taken from a man aged 50 to 59 with HIV. The V gene is TRBV7-9, the J gene TRBJ1-4; the match to TRBD1 covers 7 bases. Sequences were derived from unsorted PBMCs, sampled 3 years after starting antiretroviral therapy. In DNA form, the CDR3 reads TGTGCCAGCAGCTTAGGGACCCTAAAAGGGGGCGCAACTAATGAAAAACTGTTTTTT. Residues: CASSLGTLKGGATNEKLFF.